This is a list of T cell receptor beta chains from one sample in a study of cytomegalovirus exposure and HLA in healthy donors. This table comes from immunoSEQ multiplex PCR, and its TCRdb copy is limited to in-frame clones, with some not included. Here the sample table reports 70,000 to 100,000 clones. Sequences were obtained from PBMCs. The receptors here all came from a girl between 5 and 17 years old in good health and CMV-seropositive. Both conserved end residues are part of each CDR3. D genes are given only for firm matches.

TRBJ2-4 | TRBV10-3 | NA | CAISEDRDKNIQYF | TGTGCCATCAGTGAGGACCGGGACAAAAACATTCAGTACTTC
TRBJ2-7 | TRBV29-1 | NA | CSVAKGLGYSYEQYF | TGCAGCGTCGCGAAGGGGTTAGGATACTCCTACGAGCAGTACTTC
TRBJ1-2 | TRBV28 | NA | CASSFGGAQVLGYTF | TGTGCCAGCAGTTTCGGGGGGGCGCAGGTCCTAGGCTACACCTTC
TRBJ2-3 | TRBV6-5 | NA | CASVCWLSTDTQYF | TGTGCCAGCGTCTGTTGGCTTAGCACAGATACGCAGTATTTT
TRBJ1-2 | TRBV11-2 | TRBD1 | CASSLETGPYGYTF | TGTGCCAGCAGCTTAGAGACAGGGCCCTATGGCTACACCTTC
TRBJ1-1 | TRBV4-1 | TRBD1 | CASSHPGQTLNTEAFF | TGCGCCAGCAGTCACCCGGGACAGACTTTGAACACTGAAGCTTTCTTT
TRBJ2-7 | TRBV18 | TRBD2 | CASSEGTSGGLYEQYF | TGTGCCAGCTCAGAGGGGACTAGCGGGGGCCTCTACGAGCAGTACTTC
TRBJ1-2 | TRBV29-1 | NA | CSVVSGWGYTF | TGCAGCGTTGTGTCAGGGTGGGGCTACACCTTC
TRBJ1-6 | TRBV7-3 | NA | CASSLAGRSSPLHF | TGTGCCAGCAGCTTAGCAGGGAGGAGTTCACCCCTCCACTTT
TRBJ2-5 | TRBV6-6 | NA | CATSTLETQYF | TGTGCCACCTCGACTCTGGAGACCCAGTACTTC
TRBJ1-2 | TRBV29-1 | TRBD1 | CSVEGQAHGYTF | TGCAGCGTTGAGGGACAGGCGCATGGCTACACCTTC
TRBJ1-2 | TRBV27 | TRBD1 | CASSLFLGQGYGYTF | TGTGCCAGCAGTCTATTCCTGGGACAGGGCTATGGCTACACCTTC
TRBJ1-1 | TRBV11-3 | NA | CASSRGRTEAFF | TGTGCCAGCAGTAGGGGCCGCACTGAAGCTTTCTTT
TRBJ1-2 | TRBV5-1 | NA | CASSSGDGKYGYTF | TGCGCCAGCAGCTCGGGGGACGGGAAGTATGGCTACACCTTC
TRBJ1-2 | TRBV5-4 | TRBD1 | CASREGKQGPGGSYTF | TGTGCCAGCAGGGAGGGAAAACAGGGGCCGGGCGGGAGCTACACCTTC
TRBJ2-7 | TRBV7-9 | NA | CASSLYHNSYEQYF | TGTGCCAGCAGCTTATACCACAACTCCTACGAGCAGTACTTC
TRBJ1-1 | TRBV5-1 | NA | CASSLVYPNTEAFF | TGCGCCAGCAGCTTGGTCTACCCTAACACTGAAGCTTTCTTT
TRBJ2-3 | TRBV15 | NA | CATSLGGQFTDTQYF | TGTGCCACCAGCCTCGGCGGACAGTTCACAGATACGCAGTATTTT
TRBJ2-1 | TRBV5-6 | NA | CASSYGHSLPFF | TGTGCCAGCAGCTATGGACATTCTCTTCCGTTCTTC
TRBJ1-1 | TRBV6-5 | TRBD1 | CASHRGENTEAFF | TGTGCCAGCCACAGGGGGGAGAACACTGAAGCTTTCTTT
TRBJ1-6 | TRBV15 | NA | CATSRDRQNSPLHF | TGTGCCACCAGCAGAGATCGACAGAATTCACCCCTCCACTTT
TRBJ1-4 | TRBV25-1 | NA | CASSDRVDEKLFF | TGTGCCAGCAGTGACAGGGTCGACGAAAAACTGTTTTTT
TRBJ1-5 | TRBV29-1 | NA | CSVTAGNSNQPQHF | TGCAGCGTGACCGCAGGGAATAGCAATCAGCCCCAGCATTTT
TRBJ1-5 | TRBV9 | NA | CASSVSPSRLVYQPQHF | TGTGCCAGCAGCGTATCTCCATCCCGGCTAGTATATCAGCCCCAGCATTTT
TRBJ1-1 | TRBV18 | NA | CASSPTGSTEAFF | TGTGCCAGCTCACCCACAGGGAGCACTGAAGCTTTCTTT
TRBJ2-3 | TRBV10-3 | NA | CAISDVTPLPYF | TGTGCCATCAGTGACGTGACACCCTTGCCGTATTTT
TRBJ1-1 | TRBV4-3 | TRBD1 | CASSQDGQGENTEAFF | TGCGCCAGCAGCCAAGATGGACAGGGCGAGAACACTGAAGCTTTCTTT
TRBJ1-5 | TRBV7-2 | NA | CASSFLGRGESSNQPQHF | TGTGCCAGCAGCTTTTTGGGGCGTGGCGAAAGTAGCAATCAGCCCCAGCATTTT
TRBJ1-2 | TRBV6-6 | TRBD1 | CASSYLDRDGYTF | TGTGCCAGCAGTTACCTGGACAGGGATGGCTACACCTTC
TRBJ1-6 | TRBV4-3 | NA | CASSQEKGDNSPLHF | TGCGCCAGCAGCCAAGAGAAGGGAGATAATTCACCCCTACACTTT
TRBJ2-7 | TRBV6-5 | NA | CASSYTEQYAYEQYF | TGTGCCAGCAGTTACACCGAACAGTACGCCTACGAGCAGTACTTC
TRBJ2-7 | TRBV9 | NA | CASSPGAGEGYEQYF | TGTGCCAGCAGCCCAGGGGCAGGGGAAGGCTACGAGCAGTACTTC
TRBJ2-2 | TRBV11-2 | TRBD2 | CASNPTSGNTGELFF | TGTGCCAGCAACCCGACTAGCGGAAACACCGGGGAGCTGTTTTTT
TRBJ1-3 | TRBV7-7 | NA | CASRYRESPIYF | TGTGCTAGCAGATATCGCGAGTCGCCCATATATTTT
TRBJ2-1 | TRBV12-5 | NA | CASGLVTYEQFF | TGTGCTAGTGGTTTGGTTACATATGAGCAGTTCTTC